These 32 T cell receptor beta chains were all obtained from the same sample, sequenced in a study of shared clonotypes between healthy human individuals. Profiled with immunoSEQ multiplex PCR; TCRdb holds only in-frame clones, not every one. The sample has about 300,000 clones, roughly 70% seen once. The sample taken for sequencing was memory CD4+ T cells sorted from blood. The subset: CD45RA-negative fraction. Receptors originate from a man in his thirties or forties in good health.

The chain is built from TRBV18 and TRBJ2-3; no firm D call. Trimming took off 2 bases at V and 3 bases at J, with 6 bases between the two ends. The CDR3 runs to 13 residues. CDR1 KGHSH and CDR2 LQKENI come from the germline V gene. The CDR3 region is CASSPEQTDTQYF. In DNA, the CDR3 is TGTGCCAGCTCACCAGAGCAGACAGATACGCAGTATTTT.

The gene calls are TRBV7-9 and TRBJ1-2; 7 positions agree with TRBD1. This CDR3 has 13 amino acids. From germline, CDR1 is SEHNR and CDR2 FQNEAQ (reference sequence). V was pared by 4 bases and J by 7 bases, with 6 bases of the junction left unmatched. CDR3 region: CASSSTGDSGYTF. CDR3 DNA: TGTGCCAGCAGCTCAACAGGGGACTCTGGCTACACCTTC.

This chain uses TRBV14 with TRBJ2-5, with D tentatively TRBD1 or TRBD2 (6 bases each). The germline V gene has CDR1 SGHDN and CDR2 FVKESK. Trimming removed 4 bases at V and 4 bases at J, with 13 bases between. CDR3 length: 14 residues. The CDR3 is CASSRKSGAETQYF. The CDR3 nucleotides are TGTGCCAGCAGCCGGAAGTCGGGGGCAGAGACCCAGTACTTC.

This chain links TRBV2 with TRBJ2-7; D is perhaps TRBD1 (5 bases). CDR3 length: 13 residues. V was pared by 6 bases and J by 7 bases, with 16 bases between. Germline V gene lookup returns CDR1 SNHLY and CDR2 FYNNEI. The CDR3 region is CASRGREGREQYF. CDR3 DNA sequence: TGTGCCAGCAGGGGCAGGGAAGGTCGTGAGCAGTACTTC.

The V gene is TRBV5-1, the J gene TRBJ2-3; 7 bases are shared with TRBD2. Germline CDR1 SGHRS, CDR2 YFSETQ. The length of the CDR3 is 16 residues. Trimming at V came to 0 bases and at J to 2 bases, leaving 6 bases not matched to a gene. The CDR3 spells CASSLGLAAITDTQYF. For the CDR3, the DNA is TGCGCCAGCAGCTTGGGGCTAGCGGCGATCACAGATACGCAGTATTTT.

The sample holds a few counts of this clone. This chain joins TRBV14 and TRBJ2-7; 13 bases line up with TRBD2. The ends lost 5 bases at V and 5 bases at J; junction bases unmatched: 12. Per the germline V gene, CDR1 is SGHDN and CDR2 is FVKESK. CDR3 length: 17 amino acids. The CDR3 loop is CASSSPGLAGRVHEQYF. The CDR3 DNA follows: TGTGCCAGCAGCTCCCCGGGACTAGCGGGGAGGGTCCACGAGCAGTACTTC.

Here the CDR3 reads CASSQRPGLAGGYEQYF. In DNA, the CDR3 is TGTGCCAGCAGCCAGAGACCGGGACTAGCGGGAGGGTACGAGCAGTACTTC. The genes are TRBV9 and TRBJ2-7, with 16 bases aligning to TRBD2. The CDR3 is made up of 17 amino acids. V dropped 4 bases and J dropped 4; count of bases not matched to a gene: 8. Germline CDR1 is SGDLS and CDR2 is YYNGEE.

The sample holds one count of this clone. Other DNA sequences in the sample encode the same CDR3. The V call is TRBV5-4, the J call TRBJ1-5; D remains unclear. Trimming cost V 4 bases and J 2 bases, with 16 bases left between them. CDR1 is SGHNT, CDR2 YYREEE, per germline (reference sequence). The CDR3 sequence is 16 residues long. The chain's CDR3 is CASSLGGRSGNQPQHF. For the CDR3, the DNA is TGTGCCAGCAGCCTGGGCGGGCGATCGGGCAATCAGCCCCAGCATTTT.

This chain links TRBV5-1 with TRBJ2-5; D gene uncertain. The CDR3 runs 14 residues. Germline values: CDR1 SGHRS, CDR2 YFSETQ. V lost 1 base to trimming and J lost 2 bases, with 9 bases between them. CDR3 in amino acids: CASSLREAQETQYF. Written as DNA, the CDR3 is TGCGCCAGCAGCTTGAGAGAGGCACAAGAGACCCAGTACTTC. Combining the CDR3 with reference TRBV5-1 and TRBJ2-5 gives the whole variable domain KAGVTQTPRYLIKTRGQQVTLSCSPISGHRSVSWYQQTPGQGLQFLFEYFSETQRNKGNFPGRFSGRQFSNSRSEMNVSTLELGDSALYLCASSLREAQETQYFGPGTRLLVL.

The chain recombines TRBV5-6 with TRBJ2-2; 8 nucleotides align to TRBD1. This CDR3 is 16 amino acids long. V lost 2 bases to trimming and J lost 4 bases; unmatched junction nucleotides: 7. In germline, CDR1 is SGHDT, CDR2 YYEEEE. The CDR3 nucleotides read TGTGCCAGCAGCTTCAGGACCGGGACAGGCACCGGGGAGCTGTTTTTT. Amino acid sequence: CASSFRTGTGTGELFF.

A single count supports this clone. The chain joins TRBV5-1 to TRBJ2-3, with 13 positions matching TRBD2. Germline V gene lookup returns CDR1 SGHRS and CDR2 YFSETQ. The junction had 5 bases not matched to a gene; V was cut back by 4 bases and J by 0 bases. This CDR3 region has 17 residues. The CDR3 sequence is CASSPGTSGTSTDTQYF. CDR3 in DNA: TGCGCCAGCAGCCCGGGGACTAGCGGGACTAGCACAGATACGCAGTATTTT.

V gene TRBV2 combines with J gene TRBJ2-7, with TRBD1 as a possible D gene (6 bases). Germline loops: CDR1 SNHLY, CDR2 FYNNEI. This CDR3 is 14 amino acids long. Deletions cut 7 bases from V and 1 base from J, with 14 bases between. CDR3 sequence reads: CASISATGSYEQYF. In nucleotides, the CDR3 is TGTGCCAGCATATCAGCCACAGGGTCCTACGAGCAGTACTTC.

V usage is TRBV7-7 and J usage is TRBJ2-2; D may be TRBD2 (6 bases). This CDR3 has 16 residues. Germline V gene data show CDR1 as SSHAT and CDR2 as FNYEAQ (reference sequence). Between the trimmed V and J ends, which lost 1 base and 5 bases, there was a span of 14 bases. The CDR3 coding sequence is TGTGCCAGCAGCTTAGTCGTGGGAGGAGAGACCGGGGAGCTGTTTTTT. Translating it yields CASSLVVGGETGELFF.

J is TRBJ2-1 and V is TRBV27; 10 bases fit TRBD2. V was pared by 3 bases and J by 9 bases, with 5 bases of the junction left unmatched. CDR3 size: 14 residues. Germline CDR1 reads MNHEY; CDR2 reads SMNVEV (reference sequence). For the CDR3, the DNA is TGTGCCAGCAGTTTGAGCGGGAGGGCCTTTGAGCAGTTCTTC. As protein: CASSLSGRAFEQFF.

CDR3 nucleotide sequence: TGTGCCGCCGAGAAGGAAGGGGCCAAAAACATTCAGTACTTC. Translation gives CAAEKEGAKNIQYF. The V call is TRBV30, the J call TRBJ2-4, with no clear D. The V end was cut by 8 bases, the J end by 1 base, with 15 bases between. CDR3 length: 14 amino acids. Germline-derived CDR1 and CDR2 are GTSNPN and SVGIG (reference sequence). Looking up the rest from reference TRBV30 and TRBJ2-4 gives the full variable domain: SQTIHQWPATLVQPVGSPLSLECTVEGTSNPNLYWYRQAAGRGLQLLFYSVGIGQISSEVPQNLSASRPQDRQFILSSKKLLLSDSGFYLCAAEKEGAKNIQYFGAGTRLSVL.

The chain links TRBV28 to TRBJ2-5; 15 bases are shared with TRBD2. The CDR3 contains 19 residues. Germline assignment: CDR1 MDHEN and CDR2 SYDVKM. Unmatched junction bases numbered 10, after V lost 3 bases and J lost 2 bases. Written as DNA, the CDR3 is TGTGCCAGCAGTTTCGATCGGACTAGCGGGAGGGCGAGTCAAGAGACCCAGTACTTC. Protein sequence: CASSFDRTSGRASQETQYF.

The rearrangement joins TRBV11-2 to TRBJ2-3, with no clear D. This CDR3 contains 13 residues. Germline V gives CDR1 SGHAT, CDR2 FQNNGV. V was pared by 2 bases and J by 4 bases, with 7 bases between. The CDR3 nucleotides are TGTGCCAGCAGCTTACATGGGTCAGATACGCAGTATTTT. This encodes CASSLHGSDTQYF.

A few counts support this clone. V and J are TRBV18 and TRBJ2-2, with 10 bases fitting TRBD1. The ends lost 2 bases at V and 5 bases at J; junction bases unmatched: 8. Per the germline V gene, CDR1 is KGHSH and CDR2 is LQKENI. The CDR3 contains 17 residues. CDR3 nucleotides: TGTGCCAGCTCACCATACGGCAGGACAGGGGGTACCGGGGAGCTGTTTTTT. It translates to CASSPYGRTGGTGELFF.

The chain joins TRBV29-1 to TRBJ2-3; D remains unclear. This CDR3 is 10 amino acids long. Between the trimmed V and J ends, which lost 7 bases and 2 bases, there was a span of 4 bases. The germline CDR1 and CDR2 sequences are SQVTM and ANQGSEA. CDR3 nucleotide sequence: TGCAGCGAGGACACAGATACGCAGTATTTT. Translated: CSEDTDTQYF.

This clone came up many times. The chain couples TRBV6-5 to TRBJ2-3, with D tentatively TRBD1 or TRBD2 (5 bases each). Trimming removed 0 bases from V and 6 bases from J, with 10 bases in between. Per germline, CDR1 MNHEY and CDR2 SVGAGI. This CDR3 is built from 14 residues. As DNA, the CDR3 is TGTGCCAGCAGTTACTCGAGGGGTCGGGATACGCAGTATTTT. Amino acids: CASSYSRGRDTQYF.

This clone occurred many times. The V call is TRBV5-4, the J call TRBJ2-5; D remains unclear. Trimming shortened V by 0 bases and J by 3 bases, and 9 bases separated the two germline ends. The CDR3 length is 14 residues. Germline lookup yields CDR1 SGHNT and CDR2 YYREEE (reference sequence). The CDR3 sequence is CASSLDGREETQYF. The CDR3 bases are TGTGCCAGCAGCTTGGATGGACGGGAAGAGACCCAGTACTTC.

In this sample, this clone turned up once. The rearrangement uses TRBV19 and TRBJ2-1; the D call may be TRBD1 or TRBD2 (6 bases each). The CDR3 sequence is 17 residues long. V was pared by 3 bases and J by 5 bases, with 20 bases between. Germline V lookup: CDR1 LNHDA, CDR2 SQIVND (reference sequence). CDR3 DNA sequence: TGTGCCAGTAGTATTGGGGGGTTGGACAGATTCAACAATGAGCAGTTCTTC. Residues: CASSIGGLDRFNNEQFF.

The chain employs TRBV7-6 and TRBJ2-7; 7 bases align to TRBD1. The CDR3 spans 16 residues. Germline-derived CDR1 and CDR2 are SGHVS and FNYEAQ. V lost 5 bases, J lost 0 bases, and 10 bases stayed unmatched. The CDR3 DNA reads TGTGCCAGCAGCAAACAGACAGGGCTCCTCTCCTACGAGCAGTACTTC. This encodes CASSKQTGLLSYEQYF.

This clone was counted a single time. J is TRBJ2-7 and V is TRBV11-2; a weak D match, TRBD1 (6 bases). The CDR3 covers 13 residues. Trimming took 5 bases from V and 5 from J, leaving 13 bases between them. Germline-derived CDR1 and CDR2 are SGHAT and FQNNGV. CDR3 DNA sequence: TGTGCCAGCAGCGGCACAGGGTTCAACGAGCAGTACTTC. As protein: CASSGTGFNEQYF.

This chain joins TRBV7-9 and TRBJ1-1; maybe TRBD1 (5 bases). The CDR3 totals 16 residues. From germline, CDR1 is SEHNR and CDR2 FQNEAQ (reference sequence). V was pared by 6 bases and J by 0 bases, with 17 bases between. The CDR3 sequence: CASRRPGTGMNTEAFF. The DNA of the CDR3 is TGTGCCAGCAGACGGCCGGGGACGGGTATGAACACTGAAGCTTTCTTT. Together with reference TRBV7-9 and TRBJ1-1, the CDR3 gives the full variable domain: DTGVSQNPRHKITKRGQNVTFRCDPISEHNRLYWYRQTLGQGPEFLTYFQNEAQLEKSRLLSDRFSAERPKGSFSTLEIQRTEQGDSAMYLCASRRPGTGMNTEAFFGQGTRLTVV.

V and J are TRBV11-2 and TRBJ1-1, with D maybe TRBD1 (5 bases). Germline-derived CDR1 and CDR2 are SGHAT and FQNNGV. Trimming pared 6 bases from V and 4 bases from J, leaving 15 bases between. The CDR3 has 14 residues. As DNA, the CDR3 is TGTGCCAGCAGTTTTGGGTGGGGACTCACTGAAGCTTTCTTT. It translates to CASSFGWGLTEAFF.

This rearrangement joins TRBV5-4 to TRBJ2-5; a weak D match, TRBD1 (5 bases). Germline V gene data show CDR1 as SGHNT and CDR2 as YYREEE (reference sequence). With 0 bases removed from V and 4 bases from J, the gap between germline ends came to 13 bases. The CDR3 is 15 residues long. The CDR3 DNA reads as TGTGCCAGCAGCTTGGCGGGCCAGGGTGTAGAGACCCAGTACTTC. This translates into CASSLAGQGVETQYF.

Points on this clone: Other DNA variants within this sample encode the same CDR3. The chain joins TRBV2 to TRBJ2-3; D is ambiguous. Germline CDR1 SNHLY, CDR2 FYNNEI. The CDR3 runs 13 residues. V was cut by 3 bases and J by 1 base, with 5 bases left in between. The CDR3 loop is CASSDGGTDTQYF. In DNA form, the CDR3 reads TGTGCCAGCAGTGATGGCGGCACAGATACGCAGTATTTT.

CDR3: CASSHRDLNEKLFF. CDR3 nucleotides: TGTGCCAGTAGTCACAGGGACCTGAATGAAAAACTGTTTTTT. The chain joins TRBV19 to TRBJ1-4, with D maybe TRBD1 (6 bases). CDR3 length: 14 residues. Deletions cut 5 bases from V and 5 bases from J, with 12 bases between. Looked up from germline, CDR1 is LNHDA and CDR2 is SQIVND (reference sequence). Using reference TRBV19 and TRBJ1-4 for the parts outside the CDR3, the full variable domain is DGGITQSPKYLFRKEGQNVTLSCEQNLNHDAMYWYRQDPGQGLRLIYYSQIVNDFQKGDIAEGYSVSREKKESFPLTVTSAQKNPTAFYLCASSHRDLNEKLFFGSGTQLSVL.

V is TRBV5-1 and J is TRBJ2-3; D possibly corresponds to TRBD2 (6 bases). Trimming removed 5 bases at V and 2 bases at J, with 15 bases between. The length of the CDR3 is 15 residues. The germline V gene encodes CDR1 SGHRS and CDR2 YFSETQ. DNA for the CDR3: TGCGCCAGCAGTAAAAGCGGGCAATCCACAGATACGCAGTATTTT. Its translation is CASSKSGQSTDTQYF.

V and J are TRBV2 and TRBJ1-2; weak D call: TRBD1 (6 bases). This CDR3 region has 15 residues. The V gene's germline CDR1 is SNHLY and CDR2 FYNNEI. V lost 10 bases, J lost 2 bases, and 20 bases lay in between. The CDR3 loop is CATTPLPGVNYGYTF. DNA for the CDR3: TGTGCCACCACCCCCTTACCAGGGGTCAACTATGGCTACACCTTC.

This clone has more than one count but fewer than ten. The V and J genes are TRBV5-1 and TRBJ2-3; weak D call: TRBD2 (5 bases). Trimming removed 4 bases from V and 6 bases from J, with 12 bases in between. Germline CDR1 SGHRS, CDR2 YFSETQ. This CDR3 has 13 residues. The CDR3 loop reads CASSLEGVDTQYF. The CDR3 DNA reads as TGCGCCAGCAGCCTCGAGGGTGTCGATACGCAGTATTTT.